Only a few counts were recorded for the clone carrying this T cell receptor (beta chain). Its antigen remains unidentified. Mismatch with germline at one junction end may stem from a read error. This sample was included in a study of prognosis after radiotherapy for stage I lung cancer. Background on the study: Patients received stereotactic body radiotherapy alone, with no concurrent therapy.

Study-level findings and limits: With medians of roughly 9,300 versus 7,200, unique TCR clone counts fell after stereotactic body radiation therapy.

CDR3 length: 13 residues. CDR1 is KGHSH, CDR2 LQKENI, per germline. Genomic DNA provided the template from which TCR beta CDR3 was amplified by two-round multiplex PCR. Round one of PCR was performed, and it used primers specific to each TRBV and TRBJ gene. In TCRdb, the multiplex PCR reads were re-called with MiXCR into one record per CDR3 protein. The repertoire holds 59,000 or so distinct CDR3 sequences, with less than 30% as singletons. Sample: PBMCs, taken before or after stereotactic body radiation therapy (not recorded which). The TCR comes from a donor older than 45 with non-small cell lung cancer. V usage is TRBV18 and J usage is TRBJ1-1, with 7 bases aligning to TRBD1. The CDR3: CATSPEQGTEAFF. CDR3 bases: TGTGCCACCTCACCCGAACAGGGGACTGAAGCTTTCTTT.